This entry is about one TCR beta chain. Antigen: not known. This sample stems from a study of T cell clonotyping in hematopoietic cell transplantation. Whole-study context: Cytoreduction preceded collection of pretransplant recipient samples.

The time point here: recipient sample about 28 days before transplant, after cytoreduction. TCRdb's copy holds only in-frame clones and misses some; the assay was immunoSEQ multiplex PCR. Here the sample spans about 27,000 clones, about 70% being singletons. V lost 8 bases and J lost 5, with 9 bases in between. Germline V CDR1 and CDR2: LNHDA, SQIVND (reference sequence). This CDR3 comprises 11 residues. Overall study results and limits: Pathologically expanded recipient clonotypes increased progressively from day 30 to day 180 as diversity fell. Broader posttransplant TCR repertoire diversity was predicted by graft donor and pretransplant recipient Inverse Simpson Index values. No sorting was done, leaving CD4 and CD8 contributions mixed.

This chain links TRBV19 with TRBJ1-2; the D gene is possibly TRBD1 (5 bases). The TCR originated in a man over 45 with myelodysplastic syndrome. Some clones in this sample may be carry-over from other donors' samples. This specimen was peripheral blood mononuclear cells, taken before stem cell transplant. CDR3 residues: CASGGIYGYTF. CDR3 coding DNA: TGTGCCAGTGGGGGAATTTATGGCTACACCTTC. Variable domain in full (rest from reference TRBV19 and TRBJ1-2): DGGITQSPKYLFRKEGQNVTLSCEQNLNHDAMYWYRQDPGQGLRLIYYSQIVNDFQKGDIAEGYSVSREKKESFPLTVTSAQKNPTAFYLCASGGIYGYTFGSGTRLTVV.